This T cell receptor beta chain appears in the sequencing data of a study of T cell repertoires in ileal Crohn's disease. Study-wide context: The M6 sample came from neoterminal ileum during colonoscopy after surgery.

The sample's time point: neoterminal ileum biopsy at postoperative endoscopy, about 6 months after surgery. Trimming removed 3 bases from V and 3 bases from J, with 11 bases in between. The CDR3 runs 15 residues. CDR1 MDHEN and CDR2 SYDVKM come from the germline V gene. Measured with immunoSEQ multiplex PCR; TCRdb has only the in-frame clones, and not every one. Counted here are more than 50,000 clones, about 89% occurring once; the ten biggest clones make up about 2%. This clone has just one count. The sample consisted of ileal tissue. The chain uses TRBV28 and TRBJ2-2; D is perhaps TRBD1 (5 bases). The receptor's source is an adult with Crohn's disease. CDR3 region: CASSLVREYTGELFF. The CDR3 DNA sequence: TGTGCCAGCAGTTTGGTCAGGGAATACACCGGGGAGCTGTTTTTT.